The rows below give T cell receptor beta chains drawn from one sample of a study of blood T cell repertoires in COVID-19. Profiled with immunoSEQ multiplex PCR; TCRdb holds only in-frame clones, not every one. The sample comprises roughly 260,000 clones, around 90% of which are singletons, and roughly 2.7% rests with the top ten. Input material: peripheral blood. The receptors originated from a person aged 18 to 30 with COVID-19, enrolled during active disease. The conserved cysteine and the conserved F or W are not part of the CDR3 here. A row's size may be missing; if present it is once, few, many or a size class.

-,TRBV28,ASSGVPQGSKYEQY
once,TRBV4-1,ASRSPGQGGGYT
-,TRBV18,ASSPLAGANTEAF
-,TRBV12-3/TRBV12-4,ASSLDGGVGYT
-,TRBV7-9,ASSPLPGNTEAF
-,TRBV28,ASSLGGREFAEQF
-,TRBV7-2,ASRSSGRNEQF
-,TRBV5-5,ASSRQGVYEQY
-,TRBV10-3,AISGTGANTGELF
-,TRBV7-2,ASSQPGGGIAKNIQY
-,TRBV24-1,ATSDVAANTGELF
-,TRBV7-9,ASSLLAGVGDEQF
-,TRBV2,ASSGGVGYSPLH
-,TRBV5-4,ASSSNNAGGGYEQY
-,TRBV5-1,ASSEGLAANEQF
-,TRBV3-1/TRBV3-2,ASSDSGTGAYGYT
once,TRBV5-4,ASSPPGGKTDTQY
-,TRBV5-8,ASSPPPGQGTIQY
-,TRBV4-1,ASSQDPLIAEIYNEQF
-,TRBV6-5,ASSSTSVSYSYEQY
-,TRBV11-2,ASSALNSGTSTDTQY
-,TRBV5-1,ASSLAPGDSNYGYT
-,TRBV4-1,ASGLASTGELF
once,TRBV4-2,ASSPNRDSYQPQH
-,TRBV27,ASSFLLAAASTDTQY
-,TRBV3-1/TRBV3-2,ASSQGPGSYNEQF
-,TRBV24-1,ATSDGSRDYEQF
-,TRBV7-6,ASSLGLGETQY
-,TRBV2,ARTGTEAF
-,TRBV20-1,SARRWDTQY
-,TRBV4-1,ASSRTGGVGGITDTQY
-,TRBV29-1,SARVRPTGEGYTEAF
-,TRBV10-1,ADAVANYEQY
-,TRBV15,ATSRDGSYGYT
-,TRBV7-9,ASSLAQGAETQY
once,TRBV5-6,ASSLAEDYYSPKGYGYT
-,TRBV24-1,ATGLAGRTDTQY
-,TRBV5-1,ASSLEPSGRYEQF
-,TRBV2,ASSEWPGGFYNEQF
-,TRBV6-1,ASSEGHAINTREY
once,TRBV5-1,ASSLDGGRSTGELF
-,TRBV11-2,ASSFIQAPNYGYT
-,TRBV7-2,ASSRAPGQGSGYT
-,TRBV27,ASLAGDRPISYNEQF
-,TRBV18,ASSVNLLSGANVLT